This T cell receptor (beta chain) was identified during a study of T cell responses to AZD1222 COVID-19 vaccine. This clone was detected once. Its matching antigen is unknown. V lost 1 base to trimming and J lost 2 bases, with 14 bases between them. Per the germline V gene, CDR1 is SGHAT and CDR2 is FQDESV (reference sequence). This CDR3 region has 16 residues. Assay used: immunoSEQ multiplex PCR; TCRdb lists only in-frame clones, some missing. This table has under 200,000 clones, about 90% appearing once. Notes on the study in general: Recipients of two AZD1222 doses showed rising Spike-specific TCR breadth and depth.

Sequencing used peripheral blood, obtained on day 0 of AZD1222 vaccination. The sequence derives from an adult in good health. This chain uses TRBV11-1 with TRBJ1-2, with D maybe TRBD1 (6 bases). CDR3 bases: TGTGCCAGCAGCTTAGTACCCGACAGGACCAACTATGGCTACACCTTC. Its protein product is CASSLVPDRTNYGYTF.